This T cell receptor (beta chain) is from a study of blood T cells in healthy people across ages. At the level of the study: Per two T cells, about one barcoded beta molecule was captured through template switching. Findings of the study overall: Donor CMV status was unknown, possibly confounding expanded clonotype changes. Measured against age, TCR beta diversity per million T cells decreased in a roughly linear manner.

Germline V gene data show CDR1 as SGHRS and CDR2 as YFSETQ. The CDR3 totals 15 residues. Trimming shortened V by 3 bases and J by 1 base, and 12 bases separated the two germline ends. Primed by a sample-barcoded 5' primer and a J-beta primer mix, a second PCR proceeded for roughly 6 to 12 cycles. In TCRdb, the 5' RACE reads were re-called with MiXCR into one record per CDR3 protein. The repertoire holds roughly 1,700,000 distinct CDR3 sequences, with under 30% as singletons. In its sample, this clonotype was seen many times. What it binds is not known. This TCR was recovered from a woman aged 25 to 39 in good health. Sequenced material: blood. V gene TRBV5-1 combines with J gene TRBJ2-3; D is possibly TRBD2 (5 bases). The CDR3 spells CASSSRGGGTDTQYF. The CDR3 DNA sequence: TGCGCCAGCAGCTCCCGAGGAGGAGGCACAGATACGCAGTATTTT.